This passage covers 10 T cell receptor beta chains from one sample sequenced in a study of T cells in Graves' hyperthyroidism and ophthalmopathy. Template material for amplifying TCR beta CDR3 regions consisted of RNA transcripts. When the TCR CDR3 underwent first-round RT-PCR, the HTBI primer set was used. TCRdb called the multiplex PCR reads again in MiXCR, with one record for every CDR3 protein. This table has 45,000 or so distinct CDR3 sequences, roughly 50% appearing once. Sequencing used peripheral blood or thyroid tissue (not recorded which). Receptors were obtained from a woman aged 45-59 years with Graves' hyperthyroidism.

Of note for this clonotype: At one boundary the junction diverges from the germline segment, which might be a read error. J is TRBJ1-2 and V is TRBV7-2; D is possibly TRBD1 (6 bases). This CDR3 is 15 amino acids long. CDR1 is SGHTA, CDR2 FQGNSA, per germline. The CDR3 protein is CASGLGQGLGYGYTF. The CDR3 DNA follows: TGTGCCAGCGGCTTAGGGCAGGGGCTAGGCTATGGCTACACCTTT.

This sequence joins TRBV5-1 and TRBJ2-7, with 10 positions matching TRBD1. The CDR3 sequence is 15 residues long. CDR1 is SGHRS, CDR2 YFSETQ, per germline. The V gene end was trimmed by 5 bases and the J gene end by 7 bases; junction bases not matched to a gene: 12. The CDR3, as DNA: TGCGCCAGCAGACTTGGGGACAGGGGAATGAGGGAGCAGTACTTC. It translates to CASRLGDRGMREQYF.

At least ten counts were recorded for this clonotype. The CDR3 nucleotides are TGTGCCAGCAGCTTAGGGCTAGCGGCCGGGGAGCTGTTTTTT. This codes for CASSLGLAAGELFF. The rearrangement links TRBV7-2 to TRBJ2-2; 7 bases are shared with TRBD2. The V and J ends lost 1 base and 6 bases, in that order; junction bases with no gene match: 2. Germline CDR1 reads SGHTA; CDR2 reads FQGNSA. This CDR3 contains 14 residues.

Ten or more counts support this clonotype. This chain joins TRBV18 and TRBJ2-7; 7 nucleotides line up with TRBD1. The CDR3 length is 14 residues. Germline V gives CDR1 KGHSH, CDR2 LQKENI. The V gene end was trimmed by 6 bases and the J gene end by 1 base; junction bases not matched to a gene: 6. CDR3 residues: CASSLRDRSYEQYF. The DNA of the CDR3 is TGTGCCAGCTCGCTCCGGGACAGATCCTACGAGCAGTACTTC.

The chain couples TRBV4-2 to TRBJ2-3; no clear D gene. The end of the DNA is better explained by TRBJ1-5, so the J call may be wrong. CDR3 size: 14 residues. Per germline, CDR1 LGHNA and CDR2 YNFKEQ. This chain's CDR3 is CASSLGERTDTQHF. CDR3 nucleotides: TGTGCCAGCAGCCTCGGTGAGCGCACAGATACGCAGCATTTT.

The rearrangement links TRBV7-9 to TRBJ1-2; perhaps TRBD1 as D (5 bases). Germline lookup yields CDR1 SEHNR and CDR2 FQNEAQ (reference sequence). The V end lost 6 bases, the J end lost 4 bases, and 9 bases lay between the germline ends. The CDR3 spans 12 residues. The DNA of the CDR3 is TGTGCCAGCAGTCGTGGGACCTATGGCTACACCTTC. This codes for CASSRGTYGYTF.

By share, this clonotype ranks as medium-sized. V is TRBV6-4 and J is TRBJ2-7; a possible D gene is TRBD1 (6 bases). CDR1 and CDR2 from the germline V gene are MRHNA and SNTAGT. This CDR3 has 17 amino acids. V was cut by 7 bases and J by 2 bases, with 24 bases left in between. CDR3 bases: TGTGCCAGCAACCATATGGGGGCAGGGCGGCTCACCTACGAGCAGTACTTC. Translation gives CASNHMGAGRLTYEQYF.

This clonotype appeared a single time. The CDR3 bases are TGTGCCAGTAGGTTACAGGGTGGCAATCAGCCCCAGTACTTC. Translating it yields CASRLQGGNQPQYF. This chain uses TRBV19 with TRBJ2-5; weak D call: TRBD1 (6 bases). V was shortened by 6 bases and J by 9 bases, with 20 bases between the two germline ends. Germline assignment: CDR1 LNHDA and CDR2 SQIVND (reference sequence). The CDR3 length is 14 residues.

The gene calls are TRBV20-1 and TRBJ2-7; 10 nucleotides line up with TRBD1. Germline CDR1 reads DFQATT; CDR2 reads SNEGSKA (reference sequence). After removal of 2 bases from V and 5 bases from J, the junction contained 9 bases not matched to a gene. The CDR3 runs 15 residues. This CDR3 reads CSARSTGGRVDEQYF. The CDR3 bases are TGCAGTGCTAGATCGACAGGGGGCAGGGTGGACGAGCAGTACTTC.

The chain is built from TRBV2 and TRBJ2-7, with unresolved D. The germline CDR1 and CDR2 sequences are SNHLY and FYNNEI. Trimming removed 8 bases from V and 1 base from J, with 15 bases in between. This CDR3 is built from 14 residues. CDR3 sequence: CASARAGRSYEQYF. CDR3 in DNA: TGTGCCAGCGCCCGTGCTGGCCGATCCTACGAGCAGTACTTC.